A selection of T cell receptor beta chains follows, all from one sample in a study of T cells in Graves' hyperthyroidism and ophthalmopathy. TCRdb called the multiplex PCR reads again in MiXCR, with one record for every CDR3 protein. The sample includes a few hundred thousand distinct CDR3 sequences, roughly 15% of them seen just once. Sequencing input: blood. The receptors originated from a woman aged 18-29 years with Graves' ophthalmopathy. CDR3s leave out the opening cysteine and the closing phenylalanine or tryptophan. Size is omitted from some rows. Given values are once, few, many or a class for expanded clones.

CDR3 length,J gene,V gene,clone size,CDR3 protein
13,TRBJ1-3,TRBV9,.,ASSVEDNSGNTIY
11,TRBJ2-1,TRBV7-2,.,ASSLGLAGSQF
11,TRBJ2-7,TRBV29-1,few,SVDLTGNSEQY
11,TRBJ1-2,TRBV20-1,many,SANRDSSAGYT
12,TRBJ2-5,TRBV29-1,once,SGVGQAEQETQY
12,TRBJ1-2,TRBV29-1,.,SVEDRWGSGGYT
13,TRBJ1-2,TRBV28,.,ASSQYRDPEGGYT
13,TRBJ2-5,TRBV6-1,.,ASSTLAGNQETQY
10,TRBJ1-6,TRBV30,many,AWSSEDDSLH
10,TRBJ2-1,TRBV7-8,many,ASSSGADEQF
11,TRBJ1-4,TRBV6-1,.,ASNDRGGEKLF
12,TRBJ1-1,TRBV19,.,ASRQQGAATEAF
11,TRBJ1-1,TRBV7-3,many,ASRQDTNTEAF
13,TRBJ1-3,TRBV29-1,many,SVAPGPGLGNTIY
13,TRBJ2-1,TRBV2,many,ASSDALDRVNEQF
16,TRBJ2-5,TRBV28,many,ASSPCCARTIAKETQY
11,TRBJ2-1,TRBV2,.,ARDRLTYNEQF
12,TRBJ2-3,TRBV29-1,.,SVEKDRITDTQY
12,TRBJ1-5,TRBV6-6,.,ASSYSQGGQPQH
13,TRBJ2-1,TRBV27,many,ASRPLEGAYNEQF
13,TRBJ2-7,TRBV27,few,ASSAGGWGAYEQY
13,TRBJ2-7,TRBV5-6,few,ASSGTGTGGYEQY
13,TRBJ1-2,TRBV7-3,.,ASGPGDSGRYGYT
11,TRBJ2-1,TRBV6-2/TRBV6-3,.,ASSGGGSNEQF
11,TRBJ1-2,TRBV6-1,.,ASSADGDYGYT